This T cell receptor (beta chain) derives from a study of blood T cells in healthy people across ages. Study findings and constraints: Greater diversity and more naive CD4+ cells were seen in long-lived donors than in aged donors.

From germline, CDR1 is MDHEN and CDR2 SYDVKM. CDR3 size: 16 residues. Primed by a sample-barcoded 5' primer and a J-beta primer mix, a second PCR proceeded for about 7 to 11 cycles. One entry per CDR3 protein, called by TCRdb with MiXCR from the 5' RACE reads. The table has 500,000 to 550,000 distinct CDR3 sequences, around 24% seen once. This clonotype was observed a handful of times. Its antigen is not known. Around 10 milliliters of peripheral blood were drawn from each donor. PBMCs numbering at least 6.5 million were isolated per sample. The data were also submitted as part of a second study, on T cells of mothers and their children.

This clonotype was sampled from a boy younger than 18 in good health. Sequencing was done on a sample of blood. V usage is TRBV28 and J usage is TRBJ2-2; no definite D call. For the CDR3, the DNA is TGTGCTGCCAATCGCCCAACCCTAATCAAGACCGGGGAGCTGTTTTTT. As protein: CAANRPTLIKTGELFF.